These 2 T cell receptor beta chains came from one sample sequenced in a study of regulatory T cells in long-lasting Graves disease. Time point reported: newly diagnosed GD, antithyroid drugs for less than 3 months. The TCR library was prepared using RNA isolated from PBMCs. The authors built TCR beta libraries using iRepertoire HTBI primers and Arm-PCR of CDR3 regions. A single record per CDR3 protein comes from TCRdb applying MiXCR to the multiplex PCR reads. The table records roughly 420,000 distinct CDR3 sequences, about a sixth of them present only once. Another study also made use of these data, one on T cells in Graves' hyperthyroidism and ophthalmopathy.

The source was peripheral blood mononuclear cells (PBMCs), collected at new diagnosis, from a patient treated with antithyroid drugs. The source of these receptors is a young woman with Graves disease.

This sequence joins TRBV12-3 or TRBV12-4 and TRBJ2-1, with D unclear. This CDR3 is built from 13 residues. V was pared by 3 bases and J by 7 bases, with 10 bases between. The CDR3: CASSFLFWNEQFF. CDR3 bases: TGTGCCAGCAGTTTTTTATTTTGGAATGAGCAGTTCTTC.

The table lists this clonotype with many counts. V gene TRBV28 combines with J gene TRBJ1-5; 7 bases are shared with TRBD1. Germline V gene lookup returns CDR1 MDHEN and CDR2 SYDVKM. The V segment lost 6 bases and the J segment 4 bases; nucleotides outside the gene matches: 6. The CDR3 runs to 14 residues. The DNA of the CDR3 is TGTGCCAGCAGCTTGGGACAGAGGAATCAGCCCCAGCATTTT. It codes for CASSLGQRNQPQHF.